A selection of T cell receptor beta chains follows, all from one sample in a study of beta chain features in type 1 diabetes. Generated by immunoSEQ multiplex PCR, the TCRdb table keeps only in-frame clones and is missing some. The data contain 250,000 to 400,000 clones, 14% of them singletons. The sequenced sample was central memory CD4+ T cells from blood. These TCRs come from a man aged 25 to 40 in good health. CDR3s include the opening cysteine and the closing phenylalanine or tryptophan. D genes are given only for firm matches. Part of the rows lack a size; the others show once, few, many or a class for expanded clones.

D,V,size,J,DNA,CDR3
TRBD2,TRBV7-9,NA,TRBJ2-3,TGTGCCAGCAGCCTTGATCTAGCGGGAGGCACAGATACGCAGTATTTT,CASSLDLAGGTDTQYF
TRBD2,TRBV5-1,few,TRBJ2-5,TGCGCCAGCGGACTAGCGGGACCTCGGGAGACCCAGTACTTC,CASGLAGPRETQYF
NA,TRBV12-5,few,TRBJ2-3,TGTGCTAGTGGTCCCCCGGGCGGGTATAGCACAGATACGCAGTATTTT,CASGPPGGYSTDTQYF
TRBD2,TRBV5-4,few,TRBJ2-2,TGTGCCCGCAGCCCCCCCCCTGTGGGAGGGAGGTTTGGCGGGGAGCTGTTTTTT,CARSPPPVGGRFGGELFF
NA,TRBV6-1,NA,TRBJ2-1,TGTGCCAGCAGTGAAGCTTCATTGGGATGGCCGACATCCTACAATGAGCAGTTCTTC,CASSEASLGWPTSYNEQFF
TRBD2,TRBV5-1,few,TRBJ2-5,TGCGCCAGCAGAACCGGGACTAAAGAGACCCAGTACTTC,CASRTGTKETQYF
NA,TRBV7-2,NA,TRBJ2-7,TGTGCCAGCAGCCCACTCTACGAGCAGTACTTC,CASSPLYEQYF
TRBD2,TRBV6-5,NA,TRBJ2-3,TGTGCCAGTTCTAGACGGTCGGGAGGGCCGGATACGCAGTATTTT,CASSRRSGGPDTQYF
TRBD1,TRBV10-3,few,TRBJ2-5,TGTGCCACCTCTACAGGGGGAGAGACCCAGTACTTC,CATSTGGETQYF
TRBD1,TRBV6-1,NA,TRBJ2-1,TGTGCCATCTGGGGAAGGGACAGAACTTACAATGAGCAGTTCTTC,CAIWGRDRTYNEQFF
TRBD1,TRBV4-3,few,TRBJ1-4,TGCGCCAGCAGCACTGACAGGGGAGTAAACGAAAAACTGTTTTTT,CASSTDRGVNEKLFF
NA,TRBV7-9,many,TRBJ2-5,TGTGCCAGCAATCGGGGGCGAGAGACCCAGTACTTC,CASNRGRETQYF
NA,TRBV29-1,few,TRBJ2-3,TGCAGTCTACGACCCGGGACTAGCACAGATACGCAGTATTTT,CSLRPGTSTDTQYF
TRBD1,TRBV5-4,NA,TRBJ1-2,TGTGCCAGCAGTCGGGACAGCTCAGCACGCTACACCTTC,CASSRDSSARYTF
NA,TRBV5-5,NA,TRBJ2-5,TGTGCCAGCAGCAGTTACAAGACCCAAGAGACCCAGTACTTC,CASSSYKTQETQYF
TRBD2,TRBV29-1,few,TRBJ2-1,TGCAGCGCCCAACCGGGACTAGGGAGCTACGGAGAGCAGTTCTTC,CSAQPGLGSYGEQFF
NA,TRBV2,NA,TRBJ2-1,TGTGCCAGCAGCCAAGAGGGTAGAAATGAGCAGTTCTTC,CASSQEGRNEQFF